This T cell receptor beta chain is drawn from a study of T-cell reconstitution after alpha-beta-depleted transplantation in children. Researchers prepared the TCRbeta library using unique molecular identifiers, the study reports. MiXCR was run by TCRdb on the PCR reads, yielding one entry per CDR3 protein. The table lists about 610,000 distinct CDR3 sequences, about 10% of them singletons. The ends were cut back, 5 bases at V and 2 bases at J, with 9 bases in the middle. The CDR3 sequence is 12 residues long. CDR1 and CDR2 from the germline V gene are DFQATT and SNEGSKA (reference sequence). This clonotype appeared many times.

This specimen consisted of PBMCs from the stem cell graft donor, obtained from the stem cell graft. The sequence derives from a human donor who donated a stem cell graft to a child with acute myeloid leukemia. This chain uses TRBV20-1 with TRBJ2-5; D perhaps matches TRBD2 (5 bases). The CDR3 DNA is TGCAGTGCTTTAGCGTTTCAAGAGACCCAGTACTTC. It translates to CSALAFQETQYF.